This entry describes one T cell receptor beta chain. What it binds is not known. This entry comes from a study of cytomegalovirus exposure and HLA in healthy donors. Study results and caveats: Most sequenced TCRs were rare (though some public TCRs occurred in many donors). The authors enumerated roughly 160 TCR beta chains as linked to cytomegalovirus.

Libraries were prepared by immunoSEQ multiplex PCR; TCRdb keeps only in-frame clonotypes and omits some of them. The sample gives 200,000 to 250,000 clones, around four fifths of which show up once; around 15% is in the top ten. This TCR was recovered from a woman aged 25-40 years in good health and CMV-seropositive. The sequencing sample was made of PBMCs.

The DNA of the CDR3 is TGTGCCACCAGCTCCAGGGGGGGAAATCAGCCCCAGCATTTT. This encodes CATSSRGGNQPQHF. This chain links TRBV15 with TRBJ1-5; 7 nucleotides match TRBD1. Germline V CDR1 and CDR2: LNHNV, YYDKDF (reference sequence). V lost 5 bases and J lost 4; bases outside the gene matches: 5. The CDR3 runs to 14 residues.